Shown below are 16 T cell receptor beta chains from a single sample sequenced in a study of blood T cell repertoires in COVID-19 (dated by TCRdb to 2018 to 2020). Library preparation used the immunoSEQ multiplex PCR assay. The table was pulled from immuneACCESS by TCRdb, which kept in-frame rearrangements only. Such tables lose some clones; where checked, under half of the loss comes from unresolved V genes, and the rest has no known cause. In this sample the table shows around 250,000 clones, about four fifths of which occur a single time. The top ten hold 3.1% of the sample. The specimen was peripheral blood. The receptors stem from a woman younger than 35 with acute or convalescent COVID-19.

In this sample, this clone turned up a few times. The chain uses TRBV6-4 and TRBJ2-1; 10 bases are shared with TRBD2. Germline CDR1 and CDR2: MRHNA and SNTAGT. Trimming removed 2 bases from V and 7 bases from J; junction bases left unmatched: 5. The CDR3 totals 15 residues. The DNA of the CDR3 is TGTGCCAGCAGTGACGGAGCGGGAGGGCCGAATGAGCAGTTCTTC. The encoded protein is CASSDGAGGPNEQFF.

V usage is TRBV7-2 and J usage is TRBJ2-7, with TRBD2 as a possible D gene (6 bases). Germline V CDR1 and CDR2: SGHTA, FQGNSA. V gave up 3 bases and J gave up 2 bases, with 17 bases separating them. This CDR3 comprises 16 residues. CDR3 region: CASSLGGVGGTYEQYF. CDR3 in DNA: TGTGCCAGCAGCTTGGGAGGTGTCGGCGGAACCTACGAGCAGTACTTC.

The chain has TRBV7-2 and TRBJ2-7; a weak D match, TRBD2 (6 bases). Trimming removed 6 bases at V and 2 bases at J, with 8 bases between. The germline V gene has CDR1 SGHTA and CDR2 FQGNSA. The CDR3 spans 12 residues. CDR3 nucleotides: TGTGCCAGCAGTGGGGGGACCTACGAGCAGTACTTC. It yields the protein CASSGGTYEQYF. The variable domain in full, completed from reference TRBV7-2 and TRBJ2-7, reads GAGVSQSPSNKVTEKGKDVELRCDPISGHTALYWYRQSLGQGLEFLIYFQGNSAPDKSGLPSDRFSAERTGGSVSTLTIQRTQQEDSAVYLCASSGGTYEQYFGPGTRLTVT.

The chain employs TRBV2 and TRBJ1-2; D remains ambiguous. CDR1 is SNHLY and CDR2 is FYNNEI in the germline V gene. This CDR3 has 11 residues. Trimming cost V 1 base and J 8 bases, with 5 bases left between them. This CDR3 is CASSEGAGYTF. CDR3 DNA sequence: TGTGCCAGCAGTGAAGGGGCGGGCTACACCTTC.

This clone was detected once. The chain uses TRBV3-1 (or the pseudogene TRBV3-2) and TRBJ1-1, with D perhaps matching TRBD1 (5 bases). Trimming took off 1 base at V and 1 base at J, with 7 bases between the two ends. This CDR3 is 14 amino acids long. CDR1 LGHDT and CDR2 YNNKEL come from the germline V gene (reference sequence). Here the CDR3 DNA reads TGTGCCAGCAGCCAAGTGCAGGGGAACACTGAAGCTTTCTTT. Encoded protein: CASSQVQGNTEAFF.

The J gene is TRBJ2-2, the V gene TRBV19; maybe TRBD1 (6 bases). V was clipped by 10 bases and J by 5 bases, with 8 bases between them. This CDR3 region has 11 residues. CDR1 and CDR2 from the germline V gene are LNHDA and SQIVND (reference sequence). In nucleotides, the CDR3 is TGTGCCACCACAGGGACCGGGGAGCTGTTTTTT. This sequence encodes CATTGTGELFF.

V and J are TRBV9 and TRBJ1-2; 7 bases are a match to TRBD1. V was clipped by 1 base and J by 5 bases; unmatched bases: 11. Germline CDR1 and CDR2: SGDLS and YYNGEE. The CDR3 has 16 residues. CDR3 DNA sequence: TGTGCCAGCAGCGTAAGATGGGAGACAGGGAGGTATGGCTACACCTTC. Encoded protein: CASSVRWETGRYGYTF.

This rearrangement joins TRBV4-3 to TRBJ2-7, with 12 positions matching TRBD2. J lost 7 bases, V lost 4 bases, and 8 bases had no gene match. The CDR3 is 15 amino acids. Looked up from germline, CDR1 is LGHNA and CDR2 is YSLEER. CDR3 DNA sequence: TGCGCCAGCAGCCCGCGACTAGCGGGAGCCATTGAGCAGTACTTC. Its protein is CASSPRLAGAIEQYF.

The V and J genes are TRBV29-1 and TRBJ1-2; tentatively, D is TRBD1 (5 bases). V was cut by 6 bases and J by 1 base, with 12 bases left in between. The CDR3 totals 13 residues. In germline, CDR1 is SQVTM, CDR2 ANQGSEA. In DNA, the CDR3 is TGCAGCGTAGATACAGGCGGTAACTATGGCTACACCTTC. It codes for CSVDTGGNYGYTF.

This chain connects TRBV6-2 or TRBV6-3 to TRBJ2-4; D unclear. Germline CDR1 and CDR2: MNHEY and SVGEGT. CDR3 length: 14 amino acids. The V and J ends lost 7 bases and 5 bases respectively, with 15 bases between them. The CDR3 coding sequence is TGTGCCAGCAACCCCGGTCATTCCGAAAACATTCAGTACTTC. It yields the protein CASNPGHSENIQYF.

This chain joins TRBV28 and TRBJ2-4; 12 bases map to TRBD1. Germline V gene lookup returns CDR1 MDHEN and CDR2 SYDVKM. J gave up 7 bases and V 4 bases, and 2 bases lay outside the gene matches. The CDR3 runs to 14 residues. The CDR3 protein is CASSWGQGANIQYF. The DNA of the CDR3 is TGTGCCAGCAGTTGGGGACAGGGGGCGAACATTCAGTACTTC.

The V gene is TRBV18, the J gene TRBJ1-2; D possibly corresponds to TRBD1 (6 bases). The CDR3 totals 17 residues. V gave up 3 bases and J gave up 4 bases, with 21 bases separating them. CDR1 and CDR2 from the germline V gene are KGHSH and LQKENI. Here the CDR3 DNA reads TGTGCCAGCTCACCGGGCGGAGCCCAGGGGACGGGCTATGGCTACACCTTC. Translated: CASSPGGAQGTGYGYTF.

The rearrangement links TRBV9 to TRBJ1-3, with D possibly TRBD1 on 5 matching bases. CDR1 is SGDLS and CDR2 is YYNGEE in the germline V gene. Trimming stripped 2 bases from V and 3 bases from J, with 18 bases between. The CDR3 consists of 17 residues. CDR3 loop: CASSVTGYRVVGNTIYF. DNA of the CDR3: TGTGCCAGCAGCGTCACAGGATATCGAGTGGTTGGAAACACCATATATTTT.

The V and J genes are TRBV18 and TRBJ2-7, with TRBD2 matching 10 bases. The V gene's germline CDR1 is KGHSH and CDR2 LQKENI. V lost 1 base to trimming and J lost 5 bases; unmatched junction nucleotides: 8. This CDR3 contains 16 residues. The CDR3 coding sequence is TGTGCCAGCTCACCACGGTCTAGCGGGAGTCTCAACGAGCAGTACTTC. The encoded protein is CASSPRSSGSLNEQYF.

The chain has TRBV27 and TRBJ1-1, with 8 bases fitting TRBD1. CDR3 size: 13 residues. Germline V gene data show CDR1 as MNHEY and CDR2 as SMNVEV (reference sequence). Losses at the gene ends were 10 bases for V and 1 base for J; bases not matched to a gene: 5. The CDR3 DNA reads TGTGCCAACCGACAGGGGAGGAACACTGAAGCTTTCTTT. Translation: CANRQGRNTEAFF.

V and J are TRBV18 and TRBJ2-7; possibly TRBD1 for D (5 bases). V gave up 6 bases and J gave up 6 bases, with 12 bases separating them. Germline-derived CDR1 and CDR2 are KGHSH and LQKENI. CDR3 size: 12 residues. The CDR3 coding sequence is TGTGCCAGCTCCAAAGGGGTTGCCGAGCAGTACTTC. It yields the protein CASSKGVAEQYF.